One sample yielded the 9 T cell receptor beta chains listed below, sequenced in a study of blood T cell repertoires in COVID-19. Sequenced by immunoSEQ multiplex PCR; TCRdb stores in-frame clones only, minus some. The repertoire holds 400,000 or so clones, 88% seen once, with about 2.1% in the top ten. Sequenced sample: PBMCs or T cells enriched from blood (not recorded which). The receptors were gathered from a woman aged 40 to 55 with acute COVID-19.

The chain has TRBV6-2 or TRBV6-3 and TRBJ1-2; 8 nucleotides line up with TRBD1. This CDR3 contains 12 residues. Germline V gives CDR1 MNHEY, CDR2 SVGEGT. The trim removed 6 bases at V and 6 bases at J, leaving 3 bases unmatched. This CDR3 reads CASSGTGHGYTF. The CDR3 DNA is TGTGCCAGCAGCGGGACAGGACATGGCTACACCTTC.

At least ten counts were recorded for this clone. V is TRBV7-9 and J is TRBJ2-3; 8 positions agree with TRBD1. CDR1 and CDR2 from the germline V gene are SEHNR and FQNEAQ (reference sequence). V gave up 3 bases and J gave up 6 bases; unmatched junction bases: 5. This CDR3 has 14 amino acids. The CDR3 DNA reads as TGTGCCAGCAGCTTTGACAGGGGCCGGGATACGCAGTATTTT. Amino acids: CASSFDRGRDTQYF.

This sequence joins TRBV20-1 and TRBJ1-4; D possibly corresponds to TRBD1 (5 bases). CDR3 length equals 11 residues. From germline, CDR1 is DFQATT and CDR2 SNEGSKA (reference sequence). As DNA, the CDR3 is TGCAGCATTAGGGGCGAGGAAAAACTGTTTTTT. Protein: CSIRGEEKLFF.

The rearrangement links TRBV7-9 to TRBJ1-2; D ambiguous. Germline V gene sequence: CDR1 SEHNR, CDR2 FQNEAQ (reference sequence). CDR3 length: 13 amino acids. Trimming took off 6 bases at V and 5 bases at J, with 13 bases between the two ends. The CDR3: CASSLHVGYGYTF. The CDR3 bases are TGTGCCAGCAGTCTTCACGTCGGGTATGGCTACACCTTC. Full variable domain (missing parts from reference TRBV7-9 and TRBJ1-2): DTGVSQNPRHKITKRGQNVTFRCDPISEHNRLYWYRQTLGQGPEFLTYFQNEAQLEKSRLLSDRFSAERPKGSFSTLEIQRTEQGDSAMYLCASSLHVGYGYTFGSGTRLTVV.

The chain combines TRBV21-1 with TRBJ2-5; the D call TRBD2 from the table was never checked on the DNA. TRBV21-1 is designated a pseudogene. The CDR3 runs 15 residues. The CDR3 sequence: CASSNLAGGQETQYF. The DNA of the CDR3 is TGTGCCAGCAGCAACTTGGCGGGGGGGCAAGAGACCCAGTACTTC.

The V gene is TRBV3-1 (or the pseudogene TRBV3-2), the J gene TRBJ2-7; a possible D gene is TRBD2 (6 bases). Trimming took 9 bases from V and 3 from J, leaving 12 bases between them. CDR1 and CDR2 (germline): LGHDT, YNNKEL (reference sequence). This CDR3 is built from 12 residues. CDR3 amino acids: CASGTSRYEQYF. The CDR3, as DNA: TGTGCCAGTGGAACTAGCCGCTACGAGCAGTACTTC.

The sample holds one count of this clone. The genes are TRBV9 and TRBJ2-2; no definite D call. The CDR3 totals 13 residues. The V end was cut by 0 bases, the J end by 6 bases, with 6 bases between. The germline gives CDR1 SGDLS, CDR2 YYNGEE. CDR3 nucleotide sequence: TGTGCCAGCAGCGTAGGTCCGGCCGGGGAGCTGTTTTTT. It specifies CASSVGPAGELFF. Looking up the rest from reference TRBV9 and TRBJ2-2 gives the full variable domain: DSGVTQTPKHLITATGQRVTLRCSPRSGDLSVYWYQQSLDQGLQFLIQYYNGEERAKGNILERFSAQQFPDLHSELNLSSLELGDSALYFCASSVGPAGELFFGEGSRLTVL.

The J gene is TRBJ2-7, the V gene TRBV2, with D perhaps TRBD1 (5 bases). This CDR3 is built from 14 residues. CDR1 and CDR2 (germline): SNHLY, FYNNEI. V dropped 6 bases and J dropped 0 bases, with 12 bases sitting between them. In nucleotides, the CDR3 is TGTGCCAGCAGCACGACAGAGAGCTCCTACGAGCAGTACTTC. This sequence encodes CASSTTESSYEQYF.

The chain recombines TRBV7-9 with TRBJ1-2, with D maybe TRBD1 (5 bases). Germline V gene lookup returns CDR1 SEHNR and CDR2 FQNEAQ (reference sequence). This CDR3 is 13 amino acids long. V lost 1 base and J lost 10, with 13 bases in between. The CDR3 is CASSLDQGATYTF. The DNA of the CDR3 is TGTGCCAGCAGCTTAGATCAGGGTGCCACCTACACCTTC. The full variable domain, completed using reference TRBV7-9 and TRBJ1-2, is DTGVSQNPRHKITKRGQNVTFRCDPISEHNRLYWYRQTLGQGPEFLTYFQNEAQLEKSRLLSDRFSAERPKGSFSTLEIQRTEQGDSAMYLCASSLDQGATYTFGSGTRLTVV.